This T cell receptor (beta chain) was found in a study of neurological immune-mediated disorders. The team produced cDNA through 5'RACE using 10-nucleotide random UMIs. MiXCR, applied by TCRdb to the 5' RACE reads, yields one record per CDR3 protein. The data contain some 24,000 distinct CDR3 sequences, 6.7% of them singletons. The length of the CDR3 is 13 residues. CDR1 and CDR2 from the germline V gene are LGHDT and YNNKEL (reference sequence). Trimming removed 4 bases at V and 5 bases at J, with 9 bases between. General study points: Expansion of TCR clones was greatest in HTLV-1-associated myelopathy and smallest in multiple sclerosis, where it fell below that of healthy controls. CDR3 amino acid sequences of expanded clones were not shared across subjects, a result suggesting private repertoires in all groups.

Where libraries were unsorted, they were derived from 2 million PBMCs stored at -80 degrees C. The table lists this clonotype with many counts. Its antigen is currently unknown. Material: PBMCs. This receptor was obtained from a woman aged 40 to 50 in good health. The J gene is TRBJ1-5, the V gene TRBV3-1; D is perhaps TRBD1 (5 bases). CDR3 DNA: TGTGCCAGCAGCCCCCTGGGGGATCAGCCCCAGCATTTT. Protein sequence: CASSPLGDQPQHF.